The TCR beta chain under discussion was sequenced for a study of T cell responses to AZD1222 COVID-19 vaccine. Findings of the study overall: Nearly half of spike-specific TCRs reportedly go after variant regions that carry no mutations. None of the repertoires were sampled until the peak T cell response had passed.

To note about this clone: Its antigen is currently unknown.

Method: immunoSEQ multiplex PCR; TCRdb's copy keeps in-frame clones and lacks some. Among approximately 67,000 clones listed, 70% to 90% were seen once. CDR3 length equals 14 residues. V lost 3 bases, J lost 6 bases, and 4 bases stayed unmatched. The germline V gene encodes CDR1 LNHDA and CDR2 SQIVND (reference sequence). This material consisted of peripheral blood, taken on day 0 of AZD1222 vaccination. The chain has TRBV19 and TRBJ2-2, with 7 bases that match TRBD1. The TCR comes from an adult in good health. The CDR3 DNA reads TGTGCCAGTAGTATGACAGGGTACCCCGGGGAGCTGTTTTTT. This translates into CASSMTGYPGELFF.